A single sample is the source of the 2 T cell receptor beta chains below, sequenced in a study of T cell repertoires in ileal Crohn's disease. The assay was immunoSEQ multiplex PCR, and TCRdb's table has in-frame clones only and misses some. The data hold tens of thousands of clones, with 85% to 90% observed a single time. Sample time point: neoterminal ileum biopsy at postoperative endoscopy, about 6 months after surgery. Material: ileal tissue. The receptors derive from an adult with Crohn's disease.

In the case of this clone: The junction does not match germline at one end; this may be a read error. The chain uses TRBV7-9 and TRBJ2-1; perhaps TRBD1 as D (6 bases). CDR3 length: 12 residues. CDR1 is SEHNR and CDR2 is FQNEAQ in the germline V gene (reference sequence). The CDR3 loop reads CASSLDWTAQVF. As DNA, the CDR3 is TGTGCCAGCAGCCTCGATTGGACAGCCCAGGTCTTC.

The gene calls are TRBV4-2 and TRBJ2-5; TRBD2 aligns across 7 bases. This CDR3 is 16 amino acids long. Unmatched junction bases numbered 6, after V lost 1 base and J lost 1 base. Germline CDR1 is LGHNA and CDR2 is YNFKEQ. The CDR3 DNA is TGTGCCAGCAGCCAAGGGAGGCTAGCGGTCCAAGAGACCCAGTACTTC. Amino acids: CASSQGRLAVQETQYF.